This T cell receptor beta chain was identified in a study of CD8 T cells in ankylosing spondylitis. Findings and caveats of the study: The study identified a TCR beta motif of seven or eight highly homologous variants that appeared characteristic of ankylosing spondylitis blood. Disease-linked clones, CD8+, were relatively rare in peripheral blood.

In this sample, this clonotype turned up a few times. Its antigen is currently unknown. Making use of molecular barcodes, quantitative 5'-RACE generated TCR beta libraries. One entry per CDR3 protein results from TCRdb running MiXCR on the 5' RACE reads. The sample lists about 300,000 distinct CDR3 sequences, less than 25% seen once, with about 3.5% in the top ten. The ends were cut back, 1 base at V and 1 base at J, with 11 bases in the middle. This CDR3 is 14 amino acids long. CDR1 is DFQATT and CDR2 is SNEGSKA in the germline V gene (reference sequence). Specimen: blood, either unsorted or a sorted T cell fraction (not recorded which). The TCR sequence derives from a female donor with ankylosing spondylitis or in good health (not recorded which). The gene calls are TRBV20-1 and TRBJ2-7; D is perhaps TRBD1 or TRBD2 (6 bases each). The DNA of the CDR3 is TGCAGTGCTAGAGGGCTAGGGGGGTCCTACGAGCAGTACTTC. Its translation is CSARGLGGSYEQYF.